This T cell receptor beta chain originates from a study of T cell changes during pregnancy in multiple sclerosis (dated by TCRdb to about 2019). As for the study more broadly: In women with multiple sclerosis, the researchers looked at how the T cell repertoire shifted as pregnancy progressed.

Libraries were built with the immunoSEQ multiplex PCR assay. This is the immuneACCESS table as TCRdb keeps it, with only in-frame sequences that have V and J called. A part of the clones is gone; compared with another copy, unresolved V genes explain less than half, and the rest is unexplained. This sample gives some 61,000 clones in total; about 90% of them show up just once. Together, the top ten hold 0.7% to 0.95% of the sample. From V the trimming removes 0 bases and from J it removes 5 bases, while the gene matches leave 9 bases of the junction unaccounted for. The CDR3 holds 16 amino acids from the cysteine to the phenylalanine. Only CDR3 DNA remains: 48 bases, in frame from the first base. The germline V gene specifies SGDLS as CDR1 and YYNGEE as CDR2. Turning to this clone: No antigen is known for it. The sample holds no much larger clone one base away, and base qualities are not on file.

The sequences come from peripheral blood, collected in the second trimester of pregnancy. Recombination connected TRBV9 to TRBJ2-5; TRBD2 fits 8 bases in the junction. The sequence came from a female donor with multiple sclerosis, enrolled in a pregnancy study. The CDR3 corresponds to CASSVAGGGTGETQYF. The DNA is as follows: TGTGCCAGCAGCGTAGCGGGGGGGGGTACAGGGGAGACCCAGTACTTC.